This record concerns one T cell receptor (beta chain) sequence. Its matching antigen is unknown. This specimen comes from a study of cytomegalovirus exposure and HLA in healthy donors. Findings and limits, study-wide: As a later analysis showed, a missense DCLRE1C variant was linked to trimming of TCR beta V- and J-genes. In a later analysis, compared with equally common non-associated chains, HLA-associated beta chains were more expanded. Later, TCR association rates were found to vary by HLA locus, highest for DRB1 and lowest for HLA-C.

Germline assignment: CDR1 KGHSH and CDR2 LQKENI. The CDR3 is 16 amino acids. Trimming removed 2 bases at V and 5 bases at J, with 18 bases between. PCR used 60 Vbeta primers and 13 Jbeta primers. The data were produced by immunoSEQ multiplex PCR, yet TCRdb's version contains in-frame clones alone and is incomplete. The repertoire holds some 120,000 clones, less than 90% seen once, with around 19% in the top ten. V usage is TRBV18 and J usage is TRBJ1-1, with a possible D match to TRBD1 (6 bases). The sample consisted of PBMCs. The source is a young man in good health and CMV-seropositive. The CDR3 DNA is TGTGCCAGCTCACCAGAGAGGCTGGGGGCGGGTACTGAAGCTTTCTTT. The encoded protein is CASSPERLGAGTEAFF.